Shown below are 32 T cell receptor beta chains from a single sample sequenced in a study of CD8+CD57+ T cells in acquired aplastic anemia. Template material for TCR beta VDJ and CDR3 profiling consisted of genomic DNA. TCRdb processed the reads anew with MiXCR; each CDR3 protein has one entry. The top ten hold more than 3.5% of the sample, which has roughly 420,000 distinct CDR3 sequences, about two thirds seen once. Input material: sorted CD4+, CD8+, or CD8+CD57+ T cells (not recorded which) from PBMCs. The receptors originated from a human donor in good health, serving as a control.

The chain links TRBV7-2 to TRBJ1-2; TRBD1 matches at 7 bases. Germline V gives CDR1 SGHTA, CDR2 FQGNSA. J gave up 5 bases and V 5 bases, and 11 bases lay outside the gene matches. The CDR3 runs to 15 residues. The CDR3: CASSQNQGQKYGYTF. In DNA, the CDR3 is TGTGCCAGCAGCCAAAATCAGGGACAGAAGTATGGCTACACCTTC.

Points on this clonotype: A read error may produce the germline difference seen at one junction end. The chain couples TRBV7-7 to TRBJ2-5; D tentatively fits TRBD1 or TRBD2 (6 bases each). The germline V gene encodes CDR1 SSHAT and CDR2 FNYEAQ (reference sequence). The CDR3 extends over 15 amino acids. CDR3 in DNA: TGTGCTAGCAGCTTATCGAGTAGGGGGGATGAGCAGTTCTACTTC. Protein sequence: CASSLSSRGDEQFYF.

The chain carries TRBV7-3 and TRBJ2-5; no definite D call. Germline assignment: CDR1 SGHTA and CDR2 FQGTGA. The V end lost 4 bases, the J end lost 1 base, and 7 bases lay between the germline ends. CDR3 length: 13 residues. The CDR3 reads CASSSLVQETQYF. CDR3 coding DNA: TGTGCCAGCAGCTCCCTGGTCCAAGAGACCCAGTACTTC.

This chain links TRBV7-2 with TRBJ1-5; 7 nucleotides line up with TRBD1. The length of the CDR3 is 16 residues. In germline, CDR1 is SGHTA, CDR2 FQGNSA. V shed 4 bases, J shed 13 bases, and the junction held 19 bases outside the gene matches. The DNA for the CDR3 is TGTGCCAGCAGCTCAATAGGGGGCATCTACACAGATACGCAGCATTTT. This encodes CASSSIGGIYTDTQHF.

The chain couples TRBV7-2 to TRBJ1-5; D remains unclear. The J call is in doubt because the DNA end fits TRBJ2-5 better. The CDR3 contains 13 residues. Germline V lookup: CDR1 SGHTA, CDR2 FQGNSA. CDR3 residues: CASSLTERQTQYF. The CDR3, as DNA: TGTGCCAGCAGCTTAACTGAGCGTCAGACCCAGTACTTC.

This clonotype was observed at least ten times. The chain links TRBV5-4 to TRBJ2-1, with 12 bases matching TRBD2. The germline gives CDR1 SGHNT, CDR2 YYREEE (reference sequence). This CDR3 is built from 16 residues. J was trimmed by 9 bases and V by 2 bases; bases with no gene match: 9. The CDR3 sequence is CASSLLAGGTYAEQFF. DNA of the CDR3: TGTGCCAGCAGCTTACTAGCGGGGGGTACTTACGCTGAGCAGTTCTTC. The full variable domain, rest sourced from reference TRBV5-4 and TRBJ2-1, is ETGVTQSPTHLIKTRGQQVTLRCSSQSGHNTVSWYQQALGQGPQFIFQYYREEENGRGNFPPRFSGLQFPNYSSELNVNALELDDSALYLCASSLLAGGTYAEQFFGPGTRLTVL.

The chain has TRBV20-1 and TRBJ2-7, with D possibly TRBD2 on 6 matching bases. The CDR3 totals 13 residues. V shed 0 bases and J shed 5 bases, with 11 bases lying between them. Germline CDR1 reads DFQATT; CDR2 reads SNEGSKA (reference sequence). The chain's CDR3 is CSARDIGGDEQYF. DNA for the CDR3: TGCAGTGCTAGAGACATCGGGGGAGACGAGCAGTACTTC.

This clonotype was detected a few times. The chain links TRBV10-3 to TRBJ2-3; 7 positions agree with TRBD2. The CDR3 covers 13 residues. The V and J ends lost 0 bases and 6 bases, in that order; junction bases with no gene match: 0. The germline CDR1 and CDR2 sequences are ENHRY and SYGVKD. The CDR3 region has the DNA TGTGCCATCAGTGAGTCCGGGGGGGATACGCAGTATTTT. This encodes CAISESGGDTQYF.

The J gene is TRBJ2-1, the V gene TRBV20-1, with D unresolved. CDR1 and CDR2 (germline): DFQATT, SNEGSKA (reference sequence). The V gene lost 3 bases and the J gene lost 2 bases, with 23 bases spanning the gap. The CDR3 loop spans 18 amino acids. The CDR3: CSARVGPGNSATYNEQFF. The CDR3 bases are TGCAGTGCTAGGGTCGGGCCAGGCAATTCGGCGACCTACAATGAGCAGTTCTTC.

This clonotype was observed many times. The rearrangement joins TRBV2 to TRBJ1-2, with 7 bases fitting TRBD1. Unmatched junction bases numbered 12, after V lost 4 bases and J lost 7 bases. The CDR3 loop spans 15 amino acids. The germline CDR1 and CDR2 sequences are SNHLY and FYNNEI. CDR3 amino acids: CASSAEDRSTGGYTF. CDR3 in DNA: TGTGCCAGCAGTGCCGAGGACAGGAGCACAGGTGGCTACACCTTC.

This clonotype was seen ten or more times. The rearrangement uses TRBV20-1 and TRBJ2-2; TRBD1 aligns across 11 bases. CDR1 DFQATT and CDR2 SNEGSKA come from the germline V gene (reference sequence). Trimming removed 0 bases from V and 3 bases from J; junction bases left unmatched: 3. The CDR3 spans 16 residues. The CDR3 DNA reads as TGCAGTGCTAGAGATTGGGGACAGGGGGACACCGGGGAGCTGTTTTTT. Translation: CSARDWGQGDTGELFF.

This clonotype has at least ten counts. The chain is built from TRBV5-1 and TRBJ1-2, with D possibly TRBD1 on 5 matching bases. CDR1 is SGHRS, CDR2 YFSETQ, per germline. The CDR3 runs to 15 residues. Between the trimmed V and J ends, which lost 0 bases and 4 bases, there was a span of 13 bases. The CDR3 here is CASSLVAGGTYGYTF. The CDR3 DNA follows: TGCGCCAGCAGCTTGGTAGCCGGGGGTACCTATGGCTACACCTTC.

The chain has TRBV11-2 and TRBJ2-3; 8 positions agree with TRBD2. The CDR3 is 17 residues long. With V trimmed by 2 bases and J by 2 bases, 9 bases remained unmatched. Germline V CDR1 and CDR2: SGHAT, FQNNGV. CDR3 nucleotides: TGTGCCAGCAGCTTACGGGGGGGGTCAGAGAACACAGATACGCAGTATTTT. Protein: CASSLRGGSENTDTQYF.

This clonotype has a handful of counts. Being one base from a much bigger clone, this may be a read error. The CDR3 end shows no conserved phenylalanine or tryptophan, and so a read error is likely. The CDR3 sequence: CASSLVGTGGNYGYTI. The CDR3 nucleotides are TGTGCCAGCAGCTTAGTCGGGACAGGGGGCAACTATGGCTACACCATC. This chain links TRBV4-2 with TRBJ1-2; TRBD1 matches at 12 bases. V was pared by 5 bases and J by 2 bases, with 6 bases of the junction left unmatched. CDR3 size: 16 residues. CDR1 LGHNA and CDR2 YNFKEQ come from the germline V gene.

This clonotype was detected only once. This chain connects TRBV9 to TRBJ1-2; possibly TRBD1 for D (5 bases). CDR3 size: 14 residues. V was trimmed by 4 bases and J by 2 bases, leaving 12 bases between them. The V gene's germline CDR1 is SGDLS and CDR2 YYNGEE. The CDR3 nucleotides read TGTGCCAGCAGCTTGGGGGAAGACAACTATGGCTACACCTTC. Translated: CASSLGEDNYGYTF.

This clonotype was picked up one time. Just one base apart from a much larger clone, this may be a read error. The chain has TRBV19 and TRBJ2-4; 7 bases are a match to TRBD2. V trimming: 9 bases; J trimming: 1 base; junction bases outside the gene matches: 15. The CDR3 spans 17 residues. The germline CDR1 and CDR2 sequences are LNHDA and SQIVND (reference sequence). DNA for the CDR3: TGTGCCAGAGAGATGTCTAGCGGTCGCTGGGCCAAAAACATTCAGTACTTC. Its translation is CAREMSSGRWAKNIQYF.

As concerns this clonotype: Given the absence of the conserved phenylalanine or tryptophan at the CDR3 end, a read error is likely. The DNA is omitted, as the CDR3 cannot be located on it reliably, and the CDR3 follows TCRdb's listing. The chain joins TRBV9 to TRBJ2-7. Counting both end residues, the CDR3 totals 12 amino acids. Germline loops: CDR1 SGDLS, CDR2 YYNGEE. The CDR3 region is CASSNVGFMATL.

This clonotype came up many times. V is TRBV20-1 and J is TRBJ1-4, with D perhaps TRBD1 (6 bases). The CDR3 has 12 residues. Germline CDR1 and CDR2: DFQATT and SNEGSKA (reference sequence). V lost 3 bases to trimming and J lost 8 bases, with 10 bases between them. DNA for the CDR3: TGCAGTGCTAGCGGCAGGGGCGAAAAACTGTTTTTT. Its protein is CSASGRGEKLFF.

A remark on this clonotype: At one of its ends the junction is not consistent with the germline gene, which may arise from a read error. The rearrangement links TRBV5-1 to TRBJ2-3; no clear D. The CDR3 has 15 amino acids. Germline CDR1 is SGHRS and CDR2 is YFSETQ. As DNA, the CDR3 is TGCGCTAGCAGCTCAAACACAGTAACCACAGATACGCAGTATTTT. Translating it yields CASSSNTVTTDTQYF.

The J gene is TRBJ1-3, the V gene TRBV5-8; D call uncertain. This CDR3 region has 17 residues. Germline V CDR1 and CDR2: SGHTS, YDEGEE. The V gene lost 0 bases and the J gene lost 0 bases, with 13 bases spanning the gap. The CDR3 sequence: CASSLDMAATSGNTIYF. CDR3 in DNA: TGTGCCAGCAGCTTGGATATGGCAGCTACCTCTGGAAACACCATATATTTT.

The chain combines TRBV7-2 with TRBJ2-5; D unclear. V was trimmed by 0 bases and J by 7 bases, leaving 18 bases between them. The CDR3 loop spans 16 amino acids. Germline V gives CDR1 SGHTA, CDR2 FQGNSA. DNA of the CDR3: TGTGCCAGCAGCTTAGCGATGGTCAACACCGAAGCGACCCAGTACTTC. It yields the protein CASSLAMVNTEATQYF.

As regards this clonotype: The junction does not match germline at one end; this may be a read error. CDR3 protein: CASTVESDIYEQYF. The CDR3, as DNA: TGCGCCAGCACCGTTGAGTCAGATATCTACGAGCAGTACTTC. The chain couples TRBV5-5 to TRBJ2-7, with D hard to call. The germline gives CDR1 SGHKS, CDR2 YYEKEE (reference sequence). CDR3 length: 14 amino acids.

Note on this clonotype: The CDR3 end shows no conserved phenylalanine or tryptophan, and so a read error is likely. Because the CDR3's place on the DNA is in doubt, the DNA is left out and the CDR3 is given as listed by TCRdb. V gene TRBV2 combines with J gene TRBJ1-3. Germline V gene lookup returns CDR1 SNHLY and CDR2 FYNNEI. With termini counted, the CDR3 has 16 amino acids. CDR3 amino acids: CASSRQGGITGELFFC.

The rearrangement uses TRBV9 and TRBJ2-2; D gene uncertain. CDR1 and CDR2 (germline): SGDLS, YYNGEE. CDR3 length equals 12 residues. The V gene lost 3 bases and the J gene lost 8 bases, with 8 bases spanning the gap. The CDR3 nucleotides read TGTGCCAGCAGCGGGGAAGGGGGGGAGCTGTTTTTT. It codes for CASSGEGGELFF.

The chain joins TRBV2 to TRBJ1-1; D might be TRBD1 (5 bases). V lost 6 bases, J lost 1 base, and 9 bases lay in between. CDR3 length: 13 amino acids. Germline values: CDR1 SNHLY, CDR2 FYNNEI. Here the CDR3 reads CASRRTPNTEAFF. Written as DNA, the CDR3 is TGTGCCAGCAGGAGGACACCGAACACTGAAGCTTTCTTT.

Written as DNA, the CDR3 is TGTGCCAGTAGTATAACCGGAACGTTCAATCAGCCCCAGCATTTT. It translates to CASSITGTFNQPQHF. V gene TRBV19 combines with J gene TRBJ1-5; D gene uncertain. Germline V gives CDR1 LNHDA, CDR2 SQIVND (reference sequence). This CDR3 is 15 amino acids long. V was trimmed by 2 bases and J by 3 bases, leaving 11 bases between them.

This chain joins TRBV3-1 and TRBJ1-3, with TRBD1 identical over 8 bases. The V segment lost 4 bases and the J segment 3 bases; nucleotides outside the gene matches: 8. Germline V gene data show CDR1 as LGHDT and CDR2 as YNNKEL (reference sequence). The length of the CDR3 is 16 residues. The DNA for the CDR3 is TGTGCCAGCAGCCGCCCGGGACAGGTATATGGAAACACCATATATTTT. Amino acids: CASSRPGQVYGNTIYF.

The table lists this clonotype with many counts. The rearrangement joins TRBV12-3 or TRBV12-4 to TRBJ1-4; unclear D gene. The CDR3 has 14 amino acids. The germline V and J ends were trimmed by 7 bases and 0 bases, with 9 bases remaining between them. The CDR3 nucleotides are TGTGCCAGCACCTTAGGAGCAACTAATGAAAAACTGTTTTTT. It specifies CASTLGATNEKLFF.

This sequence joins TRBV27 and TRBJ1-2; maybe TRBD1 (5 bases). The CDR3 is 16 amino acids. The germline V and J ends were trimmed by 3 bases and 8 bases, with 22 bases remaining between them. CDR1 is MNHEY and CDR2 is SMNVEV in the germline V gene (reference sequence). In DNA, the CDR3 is TGTGCCAGCAGTTTCTCGGGACGGGGGACGAGTCGGGGCTACACCTTC. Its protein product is CASSFSGRGTSRGYTF.

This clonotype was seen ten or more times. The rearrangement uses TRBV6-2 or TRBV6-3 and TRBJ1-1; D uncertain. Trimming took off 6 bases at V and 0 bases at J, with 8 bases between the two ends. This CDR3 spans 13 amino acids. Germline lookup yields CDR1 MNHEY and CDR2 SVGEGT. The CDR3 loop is CASSLDVNTEAFF. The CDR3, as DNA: TGTGCCAGCAGCTTGGACGTGAACACTGAAGCTTTCTTT.

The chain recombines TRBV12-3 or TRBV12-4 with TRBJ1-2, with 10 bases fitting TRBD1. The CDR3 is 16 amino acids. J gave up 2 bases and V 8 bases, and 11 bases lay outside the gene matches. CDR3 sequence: CASQEVRTGGNYGYTF. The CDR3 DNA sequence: TGTGCCAGCCAGGAAGTTCGGACAGGGGGGAACTATGGCTACACCTTC.

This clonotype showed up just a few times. CDR3 DNA: TGTGCCAGCAGTTTCGGACACCTGAACACTGAAGCTTTCTTT. This gives the protein CASSFGHLNTEAFF. This chain links TRBV27 with TRBJ1-1, with D maybe TRBD1 (5 bases). The CDR3 is made up of 14 amino acids. The V gene lost 3 bases and the J gene lost 0 bases, with 8 bases spanning the gap. Germline CDR1 MNHEY, CDR2 SMNVEV (reference sequence).